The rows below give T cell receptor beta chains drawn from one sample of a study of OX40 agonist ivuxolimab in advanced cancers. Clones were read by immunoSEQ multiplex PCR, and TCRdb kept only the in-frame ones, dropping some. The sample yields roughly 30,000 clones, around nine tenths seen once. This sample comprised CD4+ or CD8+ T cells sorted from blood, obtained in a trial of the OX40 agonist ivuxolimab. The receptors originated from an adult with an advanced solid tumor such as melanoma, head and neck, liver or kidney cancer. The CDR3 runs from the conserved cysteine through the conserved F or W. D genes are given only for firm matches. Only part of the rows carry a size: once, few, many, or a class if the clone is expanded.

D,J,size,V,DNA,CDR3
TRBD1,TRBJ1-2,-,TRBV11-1,TGTGCCAGCAGCTTGGGGACAGGGGGAAAAGGTGGCTACACCTTC,CASSLGTGGKGGYTF
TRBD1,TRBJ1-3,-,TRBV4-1,TGCGCCAGCAGCCAGAACAGGGGCTCTGGAAACACCATATATTTT,CASSQNRGSGNTIYF
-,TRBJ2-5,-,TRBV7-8,TGTGCCAGCAGCCGCCTCAGGTGGGGGAAGAGGAAAGAGACCCAGTACTTC,CASSRLRWGKRKETQYF
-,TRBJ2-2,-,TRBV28,TGTGCCAGCAGTTTCCGGAATGCAGGGTGGCTGTTTTTT,CASSFRNAGWLFF
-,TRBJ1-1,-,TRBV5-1,TGCGCCAGCAGCCCCCAACAGGGCGGGTACACTGAAGCTTTCTTT,CASSPQQGGYTEAFF
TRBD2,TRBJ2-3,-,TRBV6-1,TGTGCCAGCAGTGACCTAGCGGGGGCCGCTAGCACAGATACGCAGTATTTT,CASSDLAGAASTDTQYF
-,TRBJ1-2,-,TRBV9,TGTGCCAGCAGCGTAGGTGACGGCTCCGTCTATGGCTACACCTTC,CASSVGDGSVYGYTF
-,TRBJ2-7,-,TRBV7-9,TGTGCCAGCAGCTTTCCGGAATCCTACGAGCAGTACTTC,CASSFPESYEQYF
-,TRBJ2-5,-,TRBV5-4,TGTGCCAGCAGCATGGCCAAATACCAAGAGACCCAGTACTTC,CASSMAKYQETQYF
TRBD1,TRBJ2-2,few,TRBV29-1,TGCAGCGTTGCCCAGACAGGGGTGGCCGGGGAGCTGTTTTTT,CSVAQTGVAGELFF
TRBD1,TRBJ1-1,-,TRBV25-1,TGTGCCACCACGACAGGGGGCCTGACTGAAGCTTTCTTT,CATTTGGLTEAFF
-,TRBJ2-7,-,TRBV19,TGTGCCAGTAGTATTTGGACAGAGTCCTACGAGCAGTACTTC,CASSIWTESYEQYF
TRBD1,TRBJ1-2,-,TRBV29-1,TGCAGCGTTTGGACAGGACCTAACTATGGCTACACCTTC,CSVWTGPNYGYTF
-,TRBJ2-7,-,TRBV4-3,TGCGCCAGCAGCCAAGATAGGTACGTCGGATCCTACGAGCAGTACTTC,CASSQDRYVGSYEQYF
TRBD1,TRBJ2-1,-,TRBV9,TGTGCCAGCAGCGCGCAGACAGGGGCCGTCTACAATGAGCAGTTCTTC,CASSAQTGAVYNEQFF
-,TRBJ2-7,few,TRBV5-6,TGTGCCAGCAGCTTGGCCGTCGGGTTCTCGTACGAGCAGTACTTC,CASSLAVGFSYEQYF
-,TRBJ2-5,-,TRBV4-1,TGCGCCAGCAGCCAAGTTGGTGAGGGTGCTGAGACCCAGTACTTC,CASSQVGEGAETQYF
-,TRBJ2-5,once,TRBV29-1,TGCAGCGTTGACCCCAGACAGGTACAAGAGACCCAGTACTTC,CSVDPRQVQETQYF
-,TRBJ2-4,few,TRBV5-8,TGTGCCAGCAGCCGGATAGCCAAAAACATTCAGTACTTC,CASSRIAKNIQYF
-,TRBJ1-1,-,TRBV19,TGTGCCAGTAGTATTCACCAAGAGGACAGGAACACTGAAGCTTTCTTT,CASSIHQEDRNTEAFF
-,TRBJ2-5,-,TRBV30,TGTGCCTGGAGTGTAAAAGTGTCCAGAGAGACCCAGTACTTC,CAWSVKVSRETQYF
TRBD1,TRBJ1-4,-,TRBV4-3,TGCGCCAGCAGCCCGGGGACAGGCCAGAGGAAACTGTTTTTT,CASSPGTGQRKLFF
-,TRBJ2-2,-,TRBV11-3,TGTGCCAGCAGCACCCTCCTCGGGGGAAACACCGGGGAGCTGTTTTTT,CASSTLLGGNTGELFF
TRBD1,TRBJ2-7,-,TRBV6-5,TGTGCCAGCAGGACCGGGACAGGGGGGTACGAGCAGTACTTC,CASRTGTGGYEQYF
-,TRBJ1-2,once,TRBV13,TGTGCCAGCAGCCGAAGGACGGAGCACTATGGCTACACCTTC,CASSRRTEHYGYTF
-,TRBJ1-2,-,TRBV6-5,TGTGCCAGCAGTTACTCGGACAGCAACTATGGCTACACCTTC,CASSYSDSNYGYTF
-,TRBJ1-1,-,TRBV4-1,TGCGCCAGCAGCCAACAAGAGGGGGTGAACACTGAAGCTTTCTTT,CASSQQEGVNTEAFF
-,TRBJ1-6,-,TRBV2,TGTGCCAGCAGGGAGGGGCGTATGAATAATTCACCCCTCCACTTT,CASREGRMNNSPLHF
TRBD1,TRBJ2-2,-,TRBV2,TGTGCCAGCAGGGGGACAGCCGAGGACACCGGGGAGCTGTTTTTT,CASRGTAEDTGELFF
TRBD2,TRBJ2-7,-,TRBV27,TGTGCCAGCAGTCCCCACACCGGGACTAGCGGGAGGGAGCAGTACTTC,CASSPHTGTSGREQYF
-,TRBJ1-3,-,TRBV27,TGTGCCAGCAGTCCTCATTTGGGGGGACGAGAAAACACCATATATTTT,CASSPHLGGRENTIYF
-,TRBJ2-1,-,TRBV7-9,TGTGCCAGCAGCGCTACCAATCAGGGAATTGGGGGATCCCCCAATGAGCAGTTCTTC,CASSATNQGIGGSPNEQFF
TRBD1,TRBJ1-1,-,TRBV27,TGTGCCAGCAGTTTACAGGGGGGGGGAACTGAAGCTTTCTTT,CASSLQGGGTEAFF
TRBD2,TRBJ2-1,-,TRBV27,TGTGCCAGCAGTTTAACCCTAGCGGGCTACAATGAGCAGTTCTTC,CASSLTLAGYNEQFF
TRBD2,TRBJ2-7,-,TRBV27,TGTGCCAGCAGTCCCCAGACTAGCGGGAGCTACGAGCAGTACTTC,CASSPQTSGSYEQYF
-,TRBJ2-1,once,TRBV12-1,TGTGCCAGCAGCTCGCCTCCGGGACAGGGTCATGAGCAGTTCTTC,CASSSPPGQGHEQFF
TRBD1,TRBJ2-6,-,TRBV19,TGTGCCAGTAGTCCCCTCCCCGGACAGGCAATTTCTGGGGCCAACGTCCTGACTTTC,CASSPLPGQAISGANVLTF
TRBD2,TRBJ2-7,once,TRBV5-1,TGCGCCAGACCCCGAAACGCTAGCGGGAGAGATTACGAGCAGTACTTC,CARPRNASGRDYEQYF
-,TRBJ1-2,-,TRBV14,TGTGCCAGCAGCCAAGATATGGGGAGCTATGGCTACACCTTC,CASSQDMGSYGYTF
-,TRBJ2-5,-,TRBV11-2,TGTGCCAGCAGCTTAGTCGGGGGAGAGACCCAGTACTTC,CASSLVGGETQYF
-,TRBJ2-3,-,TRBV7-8,TGTGCCAGCAGCTTAGATTACACAGATACGCAGTATTTT,CASSLDYTDTQYF
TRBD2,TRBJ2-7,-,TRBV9,TGTGCCAGCAGCGCCGGGACTAGCGGGGGGGATGTCTCCTACGAGCAGTACTTC,CASSAGTSGGDVSYEQYF